This T cell receptor (beta chain) derives from a study of cytomegalovirus exposure and HLA in healthy donors. Study observations and caveats: Roughly even sequencing depth across donors was the assumption behind the presence/absence analyses.

PCR was performed using 60 Vbeta and 13 Jbeta primers. TCRdb keeps only in-frame clones here, not all; method: immunoSEQ multiplex PCR. The table has around 130,000 clones, 8% to 9.5% seen once. This clone was detected only a few times. Its antigen is undetermined. This receptor was taken from a man aged 40-49 years in good health and CMV-seronegative. The source material was PBMCs.

The CDR3 region is CASSTTGDAEAFF. For the CDR3, the DNA is TGTGCCAGTAGTACCACAGGGGATGCTGAAGCTTTCTTT. V is TRBV19 and J is TRBJ1-1; 7 nucleotides match TRBD1. The CDR3 has 13 residues. J lost 6 bases, V lost 4 bases, and 5 bases had no gene match. CDR1 and CDR2 (germline): LNHDA, SQIVND (reference sequence).